This TCR beta chain emerged from a study of T cells in Graves' hyperthyroidism and ophthalmopathy (dated by TCRdb to the late 2010s). Broadly, across the study: Peripheral blood samples were taken at the time of initial diagnosis, prior to any treatment. TCR V-J signatures able to tell the groups apart were searched for in a discovery cohort of 90 to 100 patients, of whom roughly 42 had Graves' ophthalmopathy and roughly 58 had stable Graves' hyperthyroidism. Prospective prediction of ophthalmopathy was tested in an independent validation cohort of some 19 hyperthyroidism patients and roughly 16 patients who later progressed to ophthalmopathy. For training and testing, the 80 to 100 patients in the discovery cohort were randomly divided in a 7:3 ratio. Thyroid tissue and blood T-cell repertoires from roughly six Graves' hyperthyroidism patients were also compared in the study. After blood sampling, hyperthyroidism patients were treated with methimazole at a starting dose of 30 mg daily, and ophthalmopathy patients were treated with high-dose intravenous methylprednisolone. According to the paper, TCR Vbeta CDR3 sequencing was carried out on 135 peripheral blood samples, which came from approximately 41 ophthalmopathy, approximately 78 hyperthyroidism and 17 progressor patients.

Ophthalmopathy patients had moderately to severely active disease, with a Clinical Activity Score of 3 or more, a NOSPECS grade of 4 or more, and a disease duration of less than 3 months. Any patient with an uncontrolled infection, another autoimmune disease, pregnancy or lactation was excluded. Diagnoses relied on clinical symptoms, serum thyroxine and TRAb, thyroid ultrasound and orbital computed tomography. PBMCs were isolated from more than 9 ml of fresh peripheral blood by Ficoll-Paque density gradient centrifugation. Total RNA was extracted with Trizol reagent, and quality was checked on an Agilent 2100 Bioanalyzer. The research as a whole found: Most expanded thyroid clonotypes (frequency above 0.001) were also detected in blood, suggesting blood repertoires may reflect thyroid immune responses. Sample size was not statistically predetermined, and blinding of investigators to group allocation was not performed. In validation, progression to ophthalmopathy was predicted by the model with roughly 69% sensitivity and under 85% specificity, a median of around 5.9 months before onset. Ophthalmopathy was separated from stable hyperthyroidism by a 13 V-J signature model, with about 86% sensitivity and roughly 84% specificity obtained in cross-validation and 80%/75% obtained in testing.

TCR beta CDR3 regions were amplified from RNA transcripts. A first-round RT-PCR of the TCR CDR3 used the HTBI primer set with the Qiagen OneStep RT-PCR kit. Libraries were constructed in a second round of multiplex PCR, after which size selection and purification were performed. Libraries were sequenced paired-end with 100 bp reads on an Illumina HiSeq2000. As for the authors' bioinformatics: Raw data were processed with SOAPnuke, discarding reads with adapters, uncalled bases, mean Phred below 15, or no exact constant-primer or identifier match. COPE v1.2.5 was used to merge the high-quality paired reads, and each unique nucleotide sequence was defined as a clonotype. MiTCR v1.1 was used to align the clonotypes against IMGT TRBV, TRBD and TRBJ reference segments. The analysis was restricted to V-J combinations with a frequency above 0.0001, which together covered roughly 99% of the repertoires. A TCS score was defined as the ratio of F50 (clonal expansion) to E x V (chaos), with BLOSUM62-based TCRdist applied between CDR3 peptides within each V-J. Welch's t-statistics and random forest reduced some 510 V-J features to about 12, which were used in a naive Bayes classifier (R e1071). Thyroid-blood repertoire similarity was quantified with the Morisita-Horn index. Starting from the raw public reads, TCRdb applied fastp trimming at Q25, assembled clones with MiXCR and retained in-frame beta chains. Rows are combined by CDR3 protein, so each entry shows the most common genes and DNA. TCRdb's processing, not the authors', yielded these V and J calls. The sample includes hundreds of thousands of distinct CDR3 sequences, with roughly 14% observed a single time. Approximately 4.2% of the sample comes from the top ten.

Via the germline V gene, CDR1 is SGHVS and CDR2 FNYEAQ. Including cysteine and phenylalanine, the CDR3 has 15 amino acids. CDR3 DNA is the only sequence kept; it has 45 bases, read in frame from the first base. V lost 1 base and J lost 0 bases; the stretch between them is 7 bases long. About this clonotype itself: This clone's antigen is unknown. No quality values exist for individual bases; no much larger clone is one base distant.

The sequence is built from TRBV7-6 and TRBJ1-3; the D gene identity is not certain. This sequence was found in a middle-aged woman with Graves' ophthalmopathy. The sequenced sample was blood. The sequence in DNA is TGTGCCAGCAGCTTAGAGACCCACTCTGGAAACACCATATATTTT. Its protein is CASSLETHSGNTIYF.